The rows below give T cell receptor beta chains drawn from one sample of a study of OX40 agonist ivuxolimab in advanced cancers. TCRdb's table, derived via immunoSEQ multiplex PCR, lists solely in-frame clones and lacks some. The data show 70,000 to 80,000 clones, about 85% seen once. The material sequenced was CD4+ or CD8+ T cells sorted from blood, taken in a trial of the OX40 agonist ivuxolimab. These receptors all come from an adult with an advanced solid tumor such as melanoma, head and neck, liver or kidney cancer. Both conserved end residues are part of each CDR3. Each record gives: D gene, J gene, clone size, V gene, CDR3 DNA, CDR3 protein. A D gene is named only where the DNA matches it firmly. For some rows the clone size is stated as once, few or many, or as a class when expanded; others skip it.

. TRBJ1-2 . TRBV18 TGTGCCAGCTCACCACAGGAGGGAGACTATGGCTACACCTTC CASSPQEGDYGYTF
. TRBJ2-2 . TRBV30 TGTGCCTGGAGTTTGCCTAGACGGACCGGGGAGCTGTTTTTT CAWSLPRRTGELFF
. TRBJ1-6 few TRBV4-3 TGCGCCAGCAGGCAAATAGGGGGGGAGGTCAATTCACCCCTCCACTTT CASRQIGGEVNSPLHF
. TRBJ1-1 . TRBV12-5 TGTGCTAGTGGTATCCCACCGGGGACTGAAGCTTTCTTT CASGIPPGTEAFF
TRBD2 TRBJ2-1 . TRBV10-3 TGTGCCATCAGTGTGTCTAGCGGGGGCTACAATGAGCAGTTCTTC CAISVSSGGYNEQFF
. TRBJ1-5 . TRBV23-1 TGCGCCAGCAGTCAAAGGAAAGGGGGAGGCAATCAGCCCCAGCATTTT CASSQRKGGGNQPQHF
TRBD1 TRBJ1-2 . TRBV5-6 TGTGCCAGCAGCCGGGACAGACTCCCCTATGGCTACACCTTC CASSRDRLPYGYTF
. TRBJ2-3 once TRBV5-4 TGTGCCAGCACGGGGAAGACAGATACGCAGTATTTT CASTGKTDTQYF
TRBD2 TRBJ2-7 . TRBV6-5 TGTGCCAGCAGAGATCTAGCGGGAGGGCCCTACGAGCAGTACTTC CASRDLAGGPYEQYF
. TRBJ1-6 once TRBV7-2 TGTGCCAGCAGACCTGCAGCCTATAATTCACCCCTCCACTTT CASRPAAYNSPLHF
. TRBJ2-5 . TRBV18 TGTGCCAGCTCACGGGGGGCACAGGGGATTCAAGAGACCCAGTACTTC CASSRGAQGIQETQYF
TRBD1 TRBJ2-2 . TRBV7-6 TGTGCCAGCAGCTTGGGGACAGTAGGCACCGGGGAGCTGTTTTTT CASSLGTVGTGELFF
. TRBJ1-2 . TRBV4-1 TGCGCCAGCAGCCAAGATATGGGGCTGGACTATGGCTACACCTTC CASSQDMGLDYGYTF
. TRBJ1-3 . TRBV6-5 TGTGCCAGCAGTTACATATCTACCCGAGGGAACACCATATATTTT CASSYISTRGNTIYF
. TRBJ1-1 . TRBV6-6 TGTGCCAGCAGTTACACAGGGTACACTGAAGCTTTCTTT CASSYTGYTEAFF
. TRBJ1-1 . TRBV10-2 TGCGCCAGCAAACTGACAGGATCGAACACTGAAGCTTTCTTT CASKLTGSNTEAFF
TRBD2 TRBJ2-5 . TRBV4-3 TGCGCCAGCAGCGCCCGGGGGGGGGAAGAGACCCAGTACTTC CASSARGGEETQYF
TRBD2 TRBJ2-1 once TRBV13 TGTGCCAGCAGCCACCGGACTAGCGGGAGGTCCGCCCACAATGAGCAGTTCTTC CASSHRTSGRSAHNEQFF
. TRBJ1-5 . TRBV6-5 TGTGCCAGCTCACTCGCCGTTTCCAATCAGCCCCAGCATTTT CASSLAVSNQPQHF
. TRBJ2-2 . TRBV9 TGTGTCAGCAGCGTCGCCGGGGAGCTGTTTTTT CVSSVAGELFF
TRBD1 TRBJ2-1 . TRBV5-1 TGCGCCAGCAGGACGGGACAGGGGAATGAGCAGTTCTTC CASRTGQGNEQFF
TRBD2 TRBJ2-1 . TRBV5-4 TGTGCCAGCAGCTTTAGCGGGATGAGCTCCTACAATGAGCAGTTCTTC CASSFSGMSSYNEQFF
. TRBJ2-1 . TRBV25-1 TGTGCAGACACTTCGGCAGACTTCTACAATGAGCAGTTCTTC CADTSADFYNEQFF
TRBD1 TRBJ2-3 . TRBV5-4 TGTGCCAGCAGCACCCGGACAGGGGGGGATACGCAGTATTTT CASSTRTGGDTQYF
. TRBJ1-1 few TRBV30 TGTGCCTGGAGTGTTCGCCCGTCCACTGAAGCTTTCTTT CAWSVRPSTEAFF
. TRBJ2-3 . TRBV10-3 TGTGCCATCAAAGAACCTAGCGTGACAGATACGCAGTATTTT CAIKEPSVTDTQYF